This T cell receptor (beta chain) is drawn from a study of T cell changes during pregnancy in multiple sclerosis. TCRdb's table, derived via immunoSEQ multiplex PCR, lists solely in-frame clones and lacks some. In the table there are 40,000 to 45,000 clones, less than 95% of which are singletons. Trimming cost V 1 base and J 4 bases; bases outside gene matches: 3. Germline assignment: CDR1 SGHDT and CDR2 YYEEEE. CDR3 length equals 16 residues. This receptor was taken from a female donor with multiple sclerosis, enrolled in a pregnancy study. The chain combines TRBV5-6 with TRBJ2-3; the match to TRBD2 covers 13 bases. The sequencing used CD4+ T cells from peripheral blood mononuclear cells, collected in the third trimester of pregnancy. The CDR3 nucleotides read TGTGCCAGCAGCTTGACTAGCGGGAGGGATGCAGATACGCAGTATTTT. Its translation is CASSLTSGRDADTQYF. Supplemented by reference TRBV5-6 and TRBJ2-3, the full variable domain reads DAGVTQSPTHLIKTRGQQVTLRCSPKSGHDTVSWYQQALGQGPQFIFQYYEEEERQRGNFPDRFSGHQFPNYSSELNVNALLLGDSALYLCASSLTSGRDADTQYFGPGTRLTVL.